These 5 T cell receptor beta chains originate from one sample sequenced in a study of blood T cell repertoires in COVID-19. Clones were read by immunoSEQ multiplex PCR, and TCRdb kept only the in-frame ones, dropping some. This repertoire shows about 180,000 clones, roughly 84% found once; its top ten account for about a sixth. Sample: PBMCs or T cells enriched from blood (not recorded which). These receptors all come from a man aged 60 to 69 who had recovered from COVID-19.

The rearrangement uses TRBV28 and TRBJ2-5, with D maybe TRBD1 (5 bases). The CDR3 is made up of 13 amino acids. Germline V CDR1 and CDR2: MDHEN, SYDVKM. The V and J ends lost 5 bases and 1 base respectively, with 8 bases between them. CDR3 in amino acids: CASSRDSQETQYF. The DNA of the CDR3 is TGTGCCAGCAGTCGAGACAGCCAAGAGACCCAGTACTTC.

The rearrangement links TRBV6-4 to TRBJ1-4; weak D call: TRBD1 (6 bases). Looked up from germline, CDR1 is MRHNA and CDR2 is SNTAGT. The germline V and J ends were trimmed by 8 bases and 5 bases, with 18 bases remaining between them. This CDR3 comprises 15 residues. This chain's CDR3 is CASPNNRDRNEKLFF. The CDR3 region has the DNA TGTGCCAGCCCGAACAACAGGGACCGGAATGAAAAACTGTTTTTT.

A few counts support this clone. The genes are TRBV20-1 and TRBJ1-2; no definite D call. Germline V gene data show CDR1 as DFQATT and CDR2 as SNEGSKA (reference sequence). The CDR3 is 13 residues long. The germline V and J ends were trimmed by 3 bases and 2 bases, with 10 bases remaining between them. The CDR3 loop is CSASLTGNYGYTF. The CDR3 nucleotides are TGCAGTGCTAGTCTGACGGGGAACTATGGCTACACCTTC.

The chain is built from TRBV7-3 and TRBJ1-3; D is possibly TRBD1 (6 bases). CDR3 length: 17 residues. Trimming removed 5 bases at V and 0 bases at J, with 17 bases between. The V gene's germline CDR1 is SGHTA and CDR2 FQGTGA. The CDR3 loop is CASSAHATGNSGNTIYF. As DNA, the CDR3 is TGTGCCAGCAGCGCGCACGCTACAGGGAACTCTGGAAACACCATATATTTT.

V usage is TRBV6-5 and J usage is TRBJ2-7; TRBD2 is a possible D gene (5 bases). The CDR3 has 16 residues. The germline V gene has CDR1 MNHEY and CDR2 SVGAGI. V gave up 0 bases and J gave up 4 bases, with 16 bases separating them. DNA for the CDR3: TGTGCCAGCAGTTACTCGAAGAGGGTGGGGTTTTACGAGCAGTACTTC. Translation gives CASSYSKRVGFYEQYF.